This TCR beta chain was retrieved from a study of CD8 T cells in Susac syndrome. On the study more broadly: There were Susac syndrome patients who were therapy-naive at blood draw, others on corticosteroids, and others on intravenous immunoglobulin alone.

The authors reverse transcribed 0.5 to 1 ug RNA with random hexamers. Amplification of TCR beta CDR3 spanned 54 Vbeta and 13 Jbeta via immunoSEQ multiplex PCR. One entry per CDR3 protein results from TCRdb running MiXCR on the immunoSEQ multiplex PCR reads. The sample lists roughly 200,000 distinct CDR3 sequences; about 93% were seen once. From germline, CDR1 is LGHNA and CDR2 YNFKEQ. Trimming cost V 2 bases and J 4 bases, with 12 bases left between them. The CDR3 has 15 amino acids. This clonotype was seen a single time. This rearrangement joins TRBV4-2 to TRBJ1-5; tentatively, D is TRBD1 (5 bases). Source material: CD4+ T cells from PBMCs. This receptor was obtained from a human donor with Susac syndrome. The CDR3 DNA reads TGTGCCAGCAGCCAATATGACAGCCTAAATCAGCCCCAGCATTTT. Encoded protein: CASSQYDSLNQPQHF.